This T cell receptor beta chain was captured in a study of CD4 and CD8 cells across lung adenocarcinoma regions. Trimming removed 0 bases at V and 4 bases at J, with 6 bases between. CDR3 length equals 13 residues. Germline V gives CDR1 MNHEY, CDR2 SVGAGI. This clonotype was counted only a few times. TCRdb passed the PCR reads through MiXCR, listing each CDR3 protein once. The data hold about 16,000 distinct CDR3 sequences, with 45% to 70% observed a single time. What was sequenced was CD8+ T cells from the center of a lung tumor. The receptor was derived from a female donor with lung adenocarcinoma. The CD4 and CD8 labels of this study may be unreliable. V usage is TRBV6-5 and J usage is TRBJ2-5, with D tentatively TRBD2 (5 bases). The CDR3 spells CASSYSGGETQYF. CDR3 nucleotides: TGTGCCAGCAGTTACTCAGGAGGAGAGACCCAGTACTTC.